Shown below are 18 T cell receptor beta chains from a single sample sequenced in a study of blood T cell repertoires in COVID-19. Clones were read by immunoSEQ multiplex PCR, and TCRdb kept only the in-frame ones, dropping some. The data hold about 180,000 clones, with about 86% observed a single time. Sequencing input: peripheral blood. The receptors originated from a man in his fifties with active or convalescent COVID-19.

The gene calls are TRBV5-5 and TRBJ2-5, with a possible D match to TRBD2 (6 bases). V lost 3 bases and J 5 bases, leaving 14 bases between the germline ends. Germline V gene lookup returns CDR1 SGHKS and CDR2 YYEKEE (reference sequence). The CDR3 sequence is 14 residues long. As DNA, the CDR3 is TGTGCCAGCAGCTCCGGGACTTTTAAGGAGACCCAGTACTTC. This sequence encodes CASSSGTFKETQYF.

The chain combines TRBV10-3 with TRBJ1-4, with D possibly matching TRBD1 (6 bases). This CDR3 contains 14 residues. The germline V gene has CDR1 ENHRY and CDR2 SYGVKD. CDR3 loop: CAATSTGLGEKLFF. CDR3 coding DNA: TGTGCAGCCACGTCAACAGGGTTGGGTGAAAAACTGTTTTTT.

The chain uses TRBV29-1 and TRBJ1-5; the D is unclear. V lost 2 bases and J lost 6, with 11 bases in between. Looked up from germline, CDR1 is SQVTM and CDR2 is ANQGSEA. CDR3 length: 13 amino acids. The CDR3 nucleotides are TGCAGCGTTGAATGGGCCGTAGGTCAGCCCCAGCATTTT. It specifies CSVEWAVGQPQHF.

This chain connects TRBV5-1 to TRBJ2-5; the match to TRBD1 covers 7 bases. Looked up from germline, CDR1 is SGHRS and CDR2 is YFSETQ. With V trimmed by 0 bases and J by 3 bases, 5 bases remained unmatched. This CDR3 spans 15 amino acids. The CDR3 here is CASSLGSGQKETQYF. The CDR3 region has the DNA TGCGCCAGCAGCTTGGGGTCGGGACAGAAAGAGACCCAGTACTTC.

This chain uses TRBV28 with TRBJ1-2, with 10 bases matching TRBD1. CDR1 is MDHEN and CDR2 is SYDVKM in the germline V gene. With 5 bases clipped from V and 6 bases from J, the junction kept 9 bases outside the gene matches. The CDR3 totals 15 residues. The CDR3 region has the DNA TGTGCCAGCAGTCCGCGGACAGGGGGTGCGAATGGCTACACCTTC. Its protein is CASSPRTGGANGYTF.

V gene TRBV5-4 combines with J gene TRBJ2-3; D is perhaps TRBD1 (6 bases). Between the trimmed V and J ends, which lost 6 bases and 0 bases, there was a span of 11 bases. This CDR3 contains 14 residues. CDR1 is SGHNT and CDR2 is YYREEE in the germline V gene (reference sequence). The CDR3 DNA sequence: TGTGCCAGCATTACTCAGGGGAGCACAGATACGCAGTATTTT. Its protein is CASITQGSTDTQYF.

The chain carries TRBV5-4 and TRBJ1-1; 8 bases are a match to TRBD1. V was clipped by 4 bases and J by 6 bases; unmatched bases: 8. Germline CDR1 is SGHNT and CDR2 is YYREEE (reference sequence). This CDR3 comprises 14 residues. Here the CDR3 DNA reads TGTGCCAGCAGCCGTGGACAGGGAACCCCTGAAGCTTTCTTT. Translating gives CASSRGQGTPEAFF.

The CDR3 sequence is CASTAGETGYTF. The CDR3 region has the DNA TGTGCCAGCACCGCAGGGGAGACTGGCTACACCTTC. The V gene is TRBV12-3 or TRBV12-4, the J gene TRBJ1-2; perhaps TRBD1 as D (6 bases). The CDR3 consists of 12 residues. V gave up 7 bases and J gave up 7 bases, with 13 bases separating them.

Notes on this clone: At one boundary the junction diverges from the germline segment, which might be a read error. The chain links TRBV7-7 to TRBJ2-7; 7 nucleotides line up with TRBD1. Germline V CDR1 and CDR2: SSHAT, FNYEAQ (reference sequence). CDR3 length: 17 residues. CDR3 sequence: CASSTNTTGQVPYEQYF. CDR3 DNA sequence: TGTGCTAGCAGCACCAACACAACAGGACAGGTCCCCTACGAGCAGTACTTC.

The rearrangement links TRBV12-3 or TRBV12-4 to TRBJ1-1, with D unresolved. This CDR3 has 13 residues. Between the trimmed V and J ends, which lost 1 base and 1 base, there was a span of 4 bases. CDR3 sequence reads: CASSLGANTEAFF. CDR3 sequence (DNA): TGTGCCAGCAGTTTAGGCGCGAACACTGAAGCTTTCTTT.

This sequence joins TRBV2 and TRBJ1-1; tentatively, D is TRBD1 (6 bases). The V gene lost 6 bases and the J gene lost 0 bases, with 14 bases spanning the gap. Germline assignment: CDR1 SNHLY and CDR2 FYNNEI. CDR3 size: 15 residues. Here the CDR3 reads CASRAQGSVNTEAFF. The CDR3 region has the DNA TGTGCCAGCAGAGCACAGGGTTCGGTGAACACTGAAGCTTTCTTT.

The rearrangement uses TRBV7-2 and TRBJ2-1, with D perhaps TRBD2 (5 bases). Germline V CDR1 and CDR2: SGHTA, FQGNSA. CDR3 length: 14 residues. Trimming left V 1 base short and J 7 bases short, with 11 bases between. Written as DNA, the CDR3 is TGTGCCAGCAGCTTAGTTTTTCGGGATAATGAGCAGTTCTTC. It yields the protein CASSLVFRDNEQFF.

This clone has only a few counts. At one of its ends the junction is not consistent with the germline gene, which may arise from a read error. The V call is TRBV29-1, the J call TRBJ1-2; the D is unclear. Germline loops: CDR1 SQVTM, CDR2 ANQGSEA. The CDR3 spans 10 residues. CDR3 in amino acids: CSVRERSELF. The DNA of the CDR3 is TGCAGCGTCCGGGAACGGTCTGAACTCTTC.

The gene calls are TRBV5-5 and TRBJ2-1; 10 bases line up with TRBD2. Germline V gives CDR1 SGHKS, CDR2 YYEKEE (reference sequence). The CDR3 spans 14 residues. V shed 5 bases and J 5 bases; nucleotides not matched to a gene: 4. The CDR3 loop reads CASRSGTSDNEQFF. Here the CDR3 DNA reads TGTGCCAGCAGATCCGGGACTAGCGACAATGAGCAGTTCTTC.

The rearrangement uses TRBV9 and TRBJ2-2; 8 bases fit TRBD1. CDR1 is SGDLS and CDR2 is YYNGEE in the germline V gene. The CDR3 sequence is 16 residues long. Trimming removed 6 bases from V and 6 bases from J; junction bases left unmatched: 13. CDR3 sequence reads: CASIPGDRILSGELFF. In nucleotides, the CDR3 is TGTGCCAGCATACCGGGGGACAGGATTTTATCCGGGGAGCTGTTTTTT.

The CDR3 here is CASSEFGTSGRVVGTQYF. The CDR3 nucleotides read TGTGCCAGCAGTGAATTCGGGACTAGCGGGAGGGTCGTTGGGACCCAGTACTTC. The V and J genes are TRBV25-1 and TRBJ2-5; 16 positions agree with TRBD2. The CDR3 is made up of 18 amino acids. Germline trimming cut 1 base from V and 7 bases from J; bases unmatched to any gene: 9. Germline values: CDR1 MGHDK, CDR2 SYGVNS. Together with reference TRBV25-1 and TRBJ2-5, the CDR3 gives the full variable domain: EADIYQTPRYLVIGTGKKITLECSQTMGHDKMYWYQQDPGMELHLIHYSYGVNSTEKGDLSSESTVSRIRTEHFPLTLESARPSHTSQYLCASSEFGTSGRVVGTQYFGPGTRLLVL.

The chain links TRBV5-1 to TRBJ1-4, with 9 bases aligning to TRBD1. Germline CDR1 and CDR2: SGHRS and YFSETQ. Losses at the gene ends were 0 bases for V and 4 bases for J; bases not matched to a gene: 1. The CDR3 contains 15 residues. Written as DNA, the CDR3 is TGCGCCAGCAGCTTGGCGGGACAGGGTAATGAAAAACTGTTTTTT. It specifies CASSLAGQGNEKLFF.

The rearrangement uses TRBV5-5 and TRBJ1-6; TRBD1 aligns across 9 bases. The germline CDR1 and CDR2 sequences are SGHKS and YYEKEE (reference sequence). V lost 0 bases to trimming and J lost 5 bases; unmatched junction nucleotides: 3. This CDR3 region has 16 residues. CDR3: CASSLVGQGDNSPLHF. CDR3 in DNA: TGTGCCAGCAGCTTGGTGGGACAGGGTGATAATTCACCCCTCCACTTT.